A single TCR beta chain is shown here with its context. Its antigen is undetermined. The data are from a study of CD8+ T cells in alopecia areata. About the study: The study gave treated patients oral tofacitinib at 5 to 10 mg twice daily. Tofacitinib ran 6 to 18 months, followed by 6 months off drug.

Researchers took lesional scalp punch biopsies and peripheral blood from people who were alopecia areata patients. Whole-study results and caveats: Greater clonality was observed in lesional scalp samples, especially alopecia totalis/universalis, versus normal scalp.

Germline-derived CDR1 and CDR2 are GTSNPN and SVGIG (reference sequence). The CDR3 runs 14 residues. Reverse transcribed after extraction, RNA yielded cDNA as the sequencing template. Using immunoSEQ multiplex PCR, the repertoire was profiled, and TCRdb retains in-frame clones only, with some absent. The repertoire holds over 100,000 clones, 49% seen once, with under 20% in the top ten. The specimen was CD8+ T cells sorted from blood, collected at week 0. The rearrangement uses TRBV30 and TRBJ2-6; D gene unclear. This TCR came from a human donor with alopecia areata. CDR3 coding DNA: TGTGCTGGAGCGCCGGACTCTGGGGCCAACGTCCTGACTTTC. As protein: CAGAPDSGANVLTF. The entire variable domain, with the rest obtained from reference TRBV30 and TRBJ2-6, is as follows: SQTIHQWPATLVQPVGSPLSLECTVEGTSNPNLYWYRQAAGRGLQLLFYSVGIGQISSEVPQNLSASRPQDRQFILSSKKLLLSDSGFYLCAGAPDSGANVLTFGAGSRLTVL.